The 2 T cell receptor beta chains below were found in one sample sequenced in a study of Ad26.COV2.S vaccination and SARS-CoV-2 variants. Treatment reported: about 20 received Ad26.COV2.S at low or high dose, single or two shots; 5 received placebo; per-sample allocation not given. Sampling took place 63 days after the first vaccine or placebo injection. Profiling relied on immunoSEQ multiplex PCR, and the TCRdb table lists in-frame clones only, not all of them. The table lists some 450,000 clones, 80% to 95% of them singletons, with roughly 4.3% in the top ten. The sample in question was peripheral blood, obtained in a trial of Ad26.COV2.S vaccine versus placebo. These receptors originate from a person aged 18 to 65 who received the Ad26.COV2.S COVID-19 vaccine or a placebo.

The gene calls are TRBV15 and TRBJ2-3, with D hard to call. Germline CDR1 is LNHNV and CDR2 is YYDKDF (reference sequence). V was shortened by 4 bases and J by 0 bases, with 11 bases between the two germline ends. This CDR3 comprises 15 residues. CDR3 amino acids: CATSTRTTSTDTQYF. In DNA, the CDR3 is TGTGCCACCAGCACCCGGACGACTAGCACAGATACGCAGTATTTT.

V usage is TRBV10-3 and J usage is TRBJ2-7, with TRBD1 as a possible D gene (6 bases). The CDR3 spans 12 residues. Trimming shortened V by 6 bases and J by 5 bases, and 11 bases separated the two germline ends. CDR1 is ENHRY and CDR2 is SYGVKD in the germline V gene. The CDR3 sequence is CAISRGSDEQYF. For the CDR3, the DNA is TGTGCCATCAGCAGGGGATCGGACGAGCAGTACTTC.